What follows is one T cell receptor (beta chain) and its context. Its antigen is not yet known. No base qualities exist here, and no much larger clone lies one base off it. CDR3 length: 13 amino acids, cysteine to phenylalanine. Only CDR3 DNA remains: 39 bases, in frame from the first base. Between the V and J ends, shortened by 2 bases and 4 bases respectively, the junction contains 8 bases. From the germline V gene, CDR1 is MDHEN and CDR2 is SYDVKM. The data were obtained in a study of CXCR4 blockade with PD-1 therapy in pancreatic cancer (dated by TCRdb to between 2019 and 2020). About the full investigation: The study analyzed resected pancreatic ductal adenocarcinoma using both multiplex immunohistochemistry and TCRbeta immunosequencing, alongside ex vivo slice culture that tested PD-1 and CXCR4 blockade. Two geographically distinct regions were TCR-sequenced from each of a handful of tumors to assess intratumoral heterogeneity. The full study reports these points: Because only TCRbeta chains were sequenced, true antigen-specificity overlap of convergent dominant clones was left unconfirmed pending paired alpha-beta single-cell sequencing. A strong correlation was found between amino acid clone frequency and the number of distinct nucleotide rearrangements encoding each amino acid clone, suggesting convergent selection by common tumor antigens. Tumors had clonal expansion, with a mean productive clonality of around 0.15 compared with about 0.05 in healthy blood, yet clonality showed no correlation with survival.

None of the patients whose archived tumor blocks were used had received neoadjuvant therapy prior to resection. The preserved-tissue arm of the study used 30 to 35 surgical resection samples from about 24 previously untreated pancreatic ductal adenocarcinoma patients. DNA for the resection arm was extracted from ten 5-micron curls of FFPE tumor lying next to the multiplex immunohistochemistry slide. Using the immunoSEQ Assay at Adaptive Biotechnologies, the researchers immunosequenced TCRbeta CDR3 regions from the extracted DNA. Processing in the source paper ran as follows. To measure the absolute abundance of each unique TCRbeta CDR3, the sequences were collapsed and filtered. Clonality was calculated as 1 minus Pielou's evenness, with only productive in-frame rearrangements included in the computation. Regional overlap was evaluated by tracking the top 100 nucleotide rearrangements across paired samples, and paired versus unrelated samples were compared using the Morisita index. The immunoSEQ Rearrangement Details tool was used to assess whether nucleotide rearrangements converged onto identical amino acid sequences. Sourced from immuneACCESS, this table was stored by TCRdb with only in-frame sequences that have V and J called. A share of the clones is absent; for the studies checked, an unresolved V gene accounts for under half, and the remainder has no known explanation. The V and J calls and clone size are taken from that table; D and trimming were inferred from the DNA. Present in this sample are around 2,000 clones, around 55% of which were seen just once. The top ten hold roughly a third of the sample.

The sequenced material came from tumor tissue. This receptor was identified in a human donor with pancreatic ductal adenocarcinoma. This sequence uses TRBV28 and TRBJ1-2, with the D gene uncertain. The nucleotide sequence is given as TGTGCCAGCAGTTTACAGGCTCTCTATGGCTACACCTTC. It encodes CASSLQALYGYTF.